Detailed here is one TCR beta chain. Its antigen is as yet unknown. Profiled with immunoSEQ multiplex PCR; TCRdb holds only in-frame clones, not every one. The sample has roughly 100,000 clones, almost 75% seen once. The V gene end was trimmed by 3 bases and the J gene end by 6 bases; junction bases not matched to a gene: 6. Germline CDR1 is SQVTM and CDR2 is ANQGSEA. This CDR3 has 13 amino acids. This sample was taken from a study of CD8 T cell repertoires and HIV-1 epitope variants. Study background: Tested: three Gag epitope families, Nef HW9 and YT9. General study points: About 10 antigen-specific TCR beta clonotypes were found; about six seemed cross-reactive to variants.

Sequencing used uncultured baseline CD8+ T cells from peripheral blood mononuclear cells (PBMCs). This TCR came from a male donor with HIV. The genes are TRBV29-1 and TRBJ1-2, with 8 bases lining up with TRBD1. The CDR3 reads CSVDQGAINGYTF. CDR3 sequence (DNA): TGCAGCGTTGATCAGGGGGCAATCAATGGCTACACCTTC.